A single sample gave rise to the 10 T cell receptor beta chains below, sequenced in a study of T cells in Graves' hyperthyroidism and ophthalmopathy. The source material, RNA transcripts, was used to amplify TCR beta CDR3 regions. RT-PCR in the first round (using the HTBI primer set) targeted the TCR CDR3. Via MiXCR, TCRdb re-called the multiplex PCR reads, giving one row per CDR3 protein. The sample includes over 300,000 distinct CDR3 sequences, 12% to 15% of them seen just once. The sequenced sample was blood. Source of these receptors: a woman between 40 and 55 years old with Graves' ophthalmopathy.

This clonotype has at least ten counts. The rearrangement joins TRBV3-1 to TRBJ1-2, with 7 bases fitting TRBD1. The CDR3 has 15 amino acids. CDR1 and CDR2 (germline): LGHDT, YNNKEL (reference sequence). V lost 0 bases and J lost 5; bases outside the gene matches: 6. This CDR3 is CASSQEVARGYGYTF. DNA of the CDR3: TGTGCCAGCAGCCAAGAGGTGGCCAGGGGGTATGGCTACACCTTC.

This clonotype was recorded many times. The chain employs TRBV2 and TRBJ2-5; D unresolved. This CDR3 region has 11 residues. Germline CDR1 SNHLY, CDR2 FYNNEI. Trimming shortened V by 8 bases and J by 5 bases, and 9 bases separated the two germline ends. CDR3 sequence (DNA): TGTGCCAGCGATATAGGGGAGACCCAGTACTTC. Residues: CASDIGETQYF.

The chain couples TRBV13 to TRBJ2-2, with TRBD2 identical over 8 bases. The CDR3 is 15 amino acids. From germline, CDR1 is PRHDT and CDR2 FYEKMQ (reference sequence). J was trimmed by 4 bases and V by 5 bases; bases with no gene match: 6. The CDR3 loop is CASSPGTRITGELFF. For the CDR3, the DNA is TGTGCCAGCAGCCCTGGGACTAGGATCACCGGGGAGCTGTTTTTT.

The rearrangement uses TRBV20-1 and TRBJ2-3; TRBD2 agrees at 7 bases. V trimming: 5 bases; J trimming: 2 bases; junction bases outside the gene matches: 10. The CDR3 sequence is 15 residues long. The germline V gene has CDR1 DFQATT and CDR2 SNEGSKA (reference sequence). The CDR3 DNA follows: TGCAGTGCTCTCCCCCCTAGCGGAAACACAGATACGCAGTATTTT. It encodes CSALPPSGNTDTQYF.

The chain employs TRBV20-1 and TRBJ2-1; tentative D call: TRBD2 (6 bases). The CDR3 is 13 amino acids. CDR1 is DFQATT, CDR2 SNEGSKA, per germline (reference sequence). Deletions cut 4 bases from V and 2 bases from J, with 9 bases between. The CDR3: CSATRLAYNEQFF. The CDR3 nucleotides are TGCAGTGCTACCCGACTAGCCTACAATGAGCAGTTCTTC.

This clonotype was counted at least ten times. The CDR3 sequence is CASSQWTGWDEQFF. The CDR3 bases are TGTGCCAGCAGTCAATGGACAGGGTGGGATGAGCAGTTCTTC. This chain uses TRBV12-3 or TRBV12-4 with TRBJ2-1, with 8 bases lining up with TRBD1. V lost 5 bases to trimming and J lost 8 bases; unmatched junction nucleotides: 8. CDR3 length equals 14 residues.

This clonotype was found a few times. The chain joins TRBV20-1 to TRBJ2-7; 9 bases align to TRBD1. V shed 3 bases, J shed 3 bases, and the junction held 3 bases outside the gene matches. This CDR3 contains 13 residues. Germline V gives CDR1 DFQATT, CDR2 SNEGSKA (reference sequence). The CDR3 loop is CSARTGGDYEQYF. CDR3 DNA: TGCAGTGCTAGGACAGGGGGAGACTACGAGCAGTACTTC.

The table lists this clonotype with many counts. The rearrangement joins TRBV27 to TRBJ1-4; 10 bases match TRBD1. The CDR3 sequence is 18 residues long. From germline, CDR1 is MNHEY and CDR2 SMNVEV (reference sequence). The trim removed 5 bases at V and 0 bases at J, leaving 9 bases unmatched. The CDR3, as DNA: TGTGCCAGCAGTCCGGGACAGGGGTCCCTCCCAACTAATGAAAAACTGTTTTTT. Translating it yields CASSPGQGSLPTNEKLFF.

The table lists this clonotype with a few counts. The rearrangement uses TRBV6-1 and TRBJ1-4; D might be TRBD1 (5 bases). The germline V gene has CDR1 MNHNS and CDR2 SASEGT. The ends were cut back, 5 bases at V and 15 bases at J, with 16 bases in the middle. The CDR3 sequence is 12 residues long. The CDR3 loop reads CASSKGSDSLFF. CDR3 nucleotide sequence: TGTGCCAGCAGTAAAGGAAGTGACAGTTTGTTTTTT.

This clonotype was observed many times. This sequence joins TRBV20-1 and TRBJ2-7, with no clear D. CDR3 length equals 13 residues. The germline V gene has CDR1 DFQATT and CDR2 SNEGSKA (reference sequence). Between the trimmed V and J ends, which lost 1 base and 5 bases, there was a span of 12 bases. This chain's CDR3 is CSARGWRAHEQYF. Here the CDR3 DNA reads TGCAGTGCTAGAGGGTGGAGAGCCCACGAGCAGTACTTC.